This T cell receptor (beta chain) emerged from a study of T cells in Graves' hyperthyroidism and ophthalmopathy. Amplified regions were TCR beta CDR3 sequences from RNA transcripts. The HTBI primer set drove a first-round RT-PCR of the TCR CDR3. Via MiXCR, TCRdb re-called the multiplex PCR reads, giving one row per CDR3 protein. The data hold around 720,000 distinct CDR3 sequences, with 30% to 40% observed a single time. Trimming stripped 5 bases from V and 0 bases from J, with 13 bases between. The CDR3 runs 15 residues. Germline V gives CDR1 SGHTA, CDR2 FQGTGA. The sequence was collected from a woman in her forties with Graves' hyperthyroidism. Sequencing was done on a sample of blood. The genes are TRBV7-3 and TRBJ1-2, with D hard to call. The CDR3 sequence: CASSQVAVSNYGYTF. The CDR3 DNA follows: TGTGCCAGCAGCCAAGTGGCAGTTTCTAACTATGGCTACACCTTC. The full variable domain, with the rest looked up from reference TRBV7-3 and TRBJ1-2, is GAGVSQTPSNKVTEKGKYVELRCDPISGHTALYWYRQSLGQGPEFLIYFQGTGAADDSGLPNDRFFAVRPEGSVSTLKIQRTERGDSAVYLCASSQVAVSNYGYTFGSGTRLTVV.